The 10 T cell receptor beta chains presented below share a single source sample, sequenced in a study of molecular identifiers for immune sequencing clone quantification. TCRdb processed the PCR reads anew with MiXCR; each CDR3 protein has one entry. The sample lists about 640,000 distinct CDR3 sequences; about 20% were seen once. The sample taken for sequencing was naive CD8+ T cells from blood, with Jurkat cell RNA spiked in. The subset denotes: FACS-sorted CD8+CD4-CCR7+CD45RA+ naive T cells. Receptors were obtained from a human donor in good health. Some libraries in this study had Jurkat cell RNA spiked in.

This clonotype was seen at least ten times. The rearrangement uses TRBV4-1 and TRBJ1-1; D call uncertain. Germline values: CDR1 MGHRA, CDR2 YSYEKL. CDR3 length: 13 amino acids. V was trimmed by 4 bases and J by 3 bases, leaving 9 bases between them. This CDR3 is CASSLTRDTEAFF. The CDR3 bases are TGCGCCAGCAGCCTGACGAGGGACACTGAAGCTTTCTTT.

This clonotype was picked up a small number of times. This chain uses TRBV20-1 with TRBJ1-5, with D possibly matching TRBD1 (5 bases). Germline CDR1 and CDR2: DFQATT and SNEGSKA (reference sequence). V gave up 0 bases and J gave up 7 bases, with 13 bases separating them. The CDR3 has 14 residues. CDR3: CSARERDGLQPQHF. The CDR3 DNA follows: TGCAGTGCTAGAGAACGGGACGGTTTGCAGCCCCAGCATTTT.

The genes are TRBV14 and TRBJ1-1; 8 bases agree with TRBD1. Germline V CDR1 and CDR2: SGHDN, FVKESK. V gave up 9 bases and J gave up 7 bases; unmatched junction bases: 10. The CDR3 extends over 13 amino acids. CDR3 nucleotide sequence: TGTGCCAGTGACGCCGGGACAGGAGTTGAAGCTTTCTTT. The encoded protein is CASDAGTGVEAFF.

The J gene is TRBJ2-1, the V gene TRBV6-6, with a weak D call TRBD1 (7 bases). The CDR3 sequence is 13 residues long. The germline V gene encodes CDR1 MNHNY and CDR2 SVGAGI (reference sequence). V lost 8 bases and J lost 4, with 12 bases in between. The CDR3 nucleotides are TGTGCCAGCCGACAGGGACTTTACAATGAGCAGTTCTTC. Residues: CASRQGLYNEQFF.

This clonotype showed up many times. V usage is TRBV28 and J usage is TRBJ1-1; no definite D call. The CDR3 totals 15 residues. With 2 bases removed from V and 0 bases from J, the gap between germline ends came to 10 bases. The germline CDR1 and CDR2 sequences are MDHEN and SYDVKM. The CDR3 sequence is CASSLATEMNTEAFF. In DNA form, the CDR3 reads TGTGCCAGCAGTTTAGCAACAGAAATGAACACTGAAGCTTTCTTT. Based on the CDR3 plus reference TRBV28 and TRBJ1-1, the full variable domain is DVKVTQSSRYLVKRTGEKVFLECVQDMDHENMFWYRQDPGLGLRLIYFSYDVKMKEKGDIPEGYSVSREKKERFSLILESASTNQTSMYLCASSLATEMNTEAFFGQGTRLTVV.

The J gene is TRBJ1-6, the V gene TRBV27, with D hard to call. The CDR3 has 13 residues. The V end was cut by 6 bases, the J end by 4 bases, with 7 bases between. Germline assignment: CDR1 MNHEY and CDR2 SMNVEV (reference sequence). CDR3 protein: CASRGKYNSPLHF. CDR3 nucleotide sequence: TGTGCCAGCAGGGGCAAATATAATTCACCCCTCCACTTT.

This clonotype was seen more than once but under ten times. J is TRBJ2-1 and V is TRBV20-1, with 7 bases matching TRBD2. CDR3 length: 18 residues. J was trimmed by 2 bases and V by 3 bases; bases with no gene match: 16. Germline assignment: CDR1 DFQATT and CDR2 SNEGSKA (reference sequence). CDR3 protein: CSASGAWGTISTYNEQFF. CDR3 bases: TGCAGTGCTAGCGGGGCTTGGGGGACTATTTCGACCTACAATGAGCAGTTCTTC.

The chain is built from TRBV4-3 and TRBJ2-7, with 9 bases identical to TRBD1. CDR1 LGHNA and CDR2 YSLEER come from the germline V gene. V was clipped by 4 bases and J by 6 bases; unmatched bases: 4. This CDR3 is 13 amino acids long. The CDR3 here is CASSPATGGEQYF. CDR3 in DNA: TGCGCCAGCAGCCCCGCGACAGGGGGCGAGCAGTACTTC.

There are a few counts of this clonotype. CDR3 coding DNA: TGCAGTGCCCCGAGGGAGCGGGGGGGCGCTGGGGCCAACGTCCTGACTTTC. Its translation is CSAPRERGGAGANVLTF. V is TRBV20-1 and J is TRBJ2-6; 10 bases fit TRBD2. Germline CDR1 is DFQATT and CDR2 is SNEGSKA (reference sequence). CDR3 size: 17 residues. Losses at the gene ends were 6 bases for V and 2 bases for J; bases not matched to a gene: 10.

This clonotype was detected many times. This chain links TRBV7-9 with TRBJ2-7, with D uncertain. CDR1 is SEHNR, CDR2 FQNEAQ, per germline (reference sequence). This CDR3 region has 14 residues. With 4 bases removed from V and 2 bases from J, the gap between germline ends came to 12 bases. The chain's CDR3 is CASSSGVRTYEQYF. CDR3 bases: TGTGCCAGCAGCTCCGGAGTCAGGACCTACGAGCAGTACTTC.